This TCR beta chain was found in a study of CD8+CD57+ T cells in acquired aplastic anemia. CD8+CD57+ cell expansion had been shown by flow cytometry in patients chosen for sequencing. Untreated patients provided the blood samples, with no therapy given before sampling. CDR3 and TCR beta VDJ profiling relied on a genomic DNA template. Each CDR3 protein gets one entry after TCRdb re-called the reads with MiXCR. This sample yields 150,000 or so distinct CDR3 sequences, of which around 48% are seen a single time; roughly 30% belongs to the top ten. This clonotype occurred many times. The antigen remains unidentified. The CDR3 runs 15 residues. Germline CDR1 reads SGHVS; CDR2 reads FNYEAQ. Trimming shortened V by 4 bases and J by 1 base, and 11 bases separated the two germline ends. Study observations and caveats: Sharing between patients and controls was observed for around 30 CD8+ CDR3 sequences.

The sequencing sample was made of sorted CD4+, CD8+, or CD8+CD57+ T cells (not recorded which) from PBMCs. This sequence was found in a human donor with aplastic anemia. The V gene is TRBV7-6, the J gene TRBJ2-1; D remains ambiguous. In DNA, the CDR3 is TGTGCCAGCAGCTCCTCCGGACGATCCTACAATGAGCAGTTCTTC. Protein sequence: CASSSSGRSYNEQFF.